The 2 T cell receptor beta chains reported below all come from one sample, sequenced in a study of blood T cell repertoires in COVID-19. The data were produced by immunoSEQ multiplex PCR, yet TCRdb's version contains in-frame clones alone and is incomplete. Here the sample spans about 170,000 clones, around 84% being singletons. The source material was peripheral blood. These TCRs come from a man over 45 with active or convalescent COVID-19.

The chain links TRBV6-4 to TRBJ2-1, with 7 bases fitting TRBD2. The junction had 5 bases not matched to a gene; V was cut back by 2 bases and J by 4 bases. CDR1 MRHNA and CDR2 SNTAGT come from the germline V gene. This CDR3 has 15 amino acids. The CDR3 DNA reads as TGTGCCAGCAGTGACCTCGTCGGGGGGTACAATGAGCAGTTCTTC. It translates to CASSDLVGGYNEQFF.

CDR3 sequence reads: CASSQGGSSPLHF. The CDR3 region has the DNA TGCGCCAGCAGCCAGGGAGGGAGCTCACCCCTCCACTTT. V and J are TRBV4-3 and TRBJ1-6; D is undetermined. This CDR3 comprises 13 residues. Germline values: CDR1 LGHNA, CDR2 YSLEER. V was pared by 3 bases and J by 10 bases, with 10 bases between.